Shown below are 9 T cell receptor beta chains from a single sample sequenced in a study of blood T cell repertoires in COVID-19. The protocol was immunoSEQ multiplex PCR, while the TCRdb copy is restricted to in-frame clones and leaves out a portion. The data show about 320,000 clones, around nine tenths seen once. The sequenced sample was PBMCs or T cells enriched from blood (not recorded which). The receptors were gathered from a man between 60 and 75 years old who had recovered from COVID-19.

This chain uses TRBV11-1 with TRBJ2-7; TRBD2 is a possible D gene (5 bases). The ends were cut back, 5 bases at V and 2 bases at J, with 13 bases in the middle. Germline V gene lookup returns CDR1 SGHAT and CDR2 FQDESV (reference sequence). CDR3 length equals 14 residues. The CDR3 loop is CASSLRGVAYEQYF. DNA of the CDR3: TGTGCCAGCAGCCTCCGGGGAGTCGCCTACGAGCAGTACTTC.

The gene calls are TRBV11-3 and TRBJ1-1, with 8 bases matching TRBD1. This CDR3 spans 17 amino acids. V was clipped by 5 bases and J by 4 bases; unmatched bases: 15. Germline assignment: CDR1 SGHNT and CDR2 YENEEA. In nucleotides, the CDR3 is TGTGCCAGCAGCCAGGGGGCGCGTAGCGACTTGGTCACTGAAGCTTTCTTT. Translation gives CASSQGARSDLVTEAFF.

V gene TRBV7-2 combines with J gene TRBJ1-2; 7 bases map to TRBD1. Germline loops: CDR1 SGHTA, CDR2 FQGNSA. The CDR3 runs to 14 residues. The V and J ends lost 2 bases and 8 bases, in that order; junction bases with no gene match: 8. Here the CDR3 reads CASSLNRDSAGYTF. The CDR3 nucleotides read TGTGCCAGCAGCTTAAACCGGGACAGCGCGGGCTACACCTTC.

J is TRBJ1-2 and V is TRBV5-1; a possible D gene is TRBD1 (6 bases). Trimming shortened V by 1 base and J by 3 bases, and 13 bases separated the two germline ends. CDR1 and CDR2 (germline): SGHRS, YFSETQ. This CDR3 comprises 15 residues. The CDR3 nucleotides are TGCGCCAGCAGCTTGTTTTCTCAGGGGCACTATGGCTACACCTTC. Its translation: CASSLFSQGHYGYTF. The full variable domain, with the rest looked up from reference TRBV5-1 and TRBJ1-2, is KAGVTQTPRYLIKTRGQQVTLSCSPISGHRSVSWYQQTPGQGLQFLFEYFSETQRNKGNFPGRFSGRQFSNSRSEMNVSTLELGDSALYLCASSLFSQGHYGYTFGSGTRLTVV.

The table lists this clone with a count of one. This sequence joins TRBV4-2 and TRBJ1-1; no reliable D call. Germline CDR1 LGHNA, CDR2 YNFKEQ. This CDR3 has 17 amino acids. V was pared by 3 bases and J by 0 bases, with 17 bases between. The DNA of the CDR3 is TGTGCCAGCAGCCATCCCCCCCCGACAAGCTTGAACACTGAAGCTTTCTTT. Translated: CASSHPPPTSLNTEAFF.

V gene TRBV19 combines with J gene TRBJ2-3; the match to TRBD2 covers 13 bases. The germline gives CDR1 LNHDA, CDR2 SQIVND (reference sequence). This CDR3 spans 16 amino acids. V trimming: 8 bases; J trimming: 4 bases; junction bases outside the gene matches: 9. The CDR3 loop is CASATRTSGSPDTQYF. The CDR3 DNA is TGTGCCAGTGCCACCAGGACTAGCGGGAGCCCAGATACGCAGTATTTT.

The chain combines TRBV12-3 or TRBV12-4 with TRBJ2-7, with no clear D. The CDR3 spans 13 residues. V was cut by 8 bases and J by 3 bases, with 14 bases left in between. CDR3 sequence: CASGKSTGYEQYF. The CDR3, as DNA: TGTGCCAGCGGAAAATCTACGGGCTACGAGCAGTACTTC.

This chain links TRBV20-1 with TRBJ1-2; a possible D gene is TRBD1 (6 bases). The CDR3 loop spans 11 amino acids. Between the trimmed V and J ends, which lost 6 bases and 4 bases, there was a span of 9 bases. The germline V gene encodes CDR1 DFQATT and CDR2 SNEGSKA (reference sequence). CDR3 DNA sequence: TGCAGTGCCGCACAGGGCTATGGCTACACCTTC. It yields the protein CSAAQGYGYTF.

This chain joins TRBV6-2 or TRBV6-3 and TRBJ1-5, with D possibly matching TRBD1 (5 bases). This CDR3 comprises 11 residues. From germline, CDR1 is MNHEY and CDR2 SVGEGT. Trimming took 5 bases from V and 10 from J, leaving 9 bases between them. CDR3 bases: TGTGCCAGCAGTACAGGTGAACCCCAGCATTTT. This codes for CASSTGEPQHF.